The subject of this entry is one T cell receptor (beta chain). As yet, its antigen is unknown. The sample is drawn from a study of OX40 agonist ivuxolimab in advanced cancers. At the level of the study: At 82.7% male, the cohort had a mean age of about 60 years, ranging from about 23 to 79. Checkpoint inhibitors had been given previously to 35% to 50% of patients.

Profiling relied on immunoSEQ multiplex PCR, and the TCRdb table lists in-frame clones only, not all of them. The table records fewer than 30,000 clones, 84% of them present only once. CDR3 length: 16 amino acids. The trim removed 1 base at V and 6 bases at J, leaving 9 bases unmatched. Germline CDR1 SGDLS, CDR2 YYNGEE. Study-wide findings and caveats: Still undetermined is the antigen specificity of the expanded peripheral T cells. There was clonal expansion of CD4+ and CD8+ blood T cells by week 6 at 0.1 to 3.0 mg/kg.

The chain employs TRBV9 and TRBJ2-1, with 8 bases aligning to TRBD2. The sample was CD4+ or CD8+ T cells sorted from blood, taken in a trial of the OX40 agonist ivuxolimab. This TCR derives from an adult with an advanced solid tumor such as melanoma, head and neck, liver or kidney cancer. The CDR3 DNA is TGTGCCAGCAGCGTATCAAGCGCGGGAGGCAGCAATGAGCAGTTCTTC. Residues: CASSVSSAGGSNEQFF.